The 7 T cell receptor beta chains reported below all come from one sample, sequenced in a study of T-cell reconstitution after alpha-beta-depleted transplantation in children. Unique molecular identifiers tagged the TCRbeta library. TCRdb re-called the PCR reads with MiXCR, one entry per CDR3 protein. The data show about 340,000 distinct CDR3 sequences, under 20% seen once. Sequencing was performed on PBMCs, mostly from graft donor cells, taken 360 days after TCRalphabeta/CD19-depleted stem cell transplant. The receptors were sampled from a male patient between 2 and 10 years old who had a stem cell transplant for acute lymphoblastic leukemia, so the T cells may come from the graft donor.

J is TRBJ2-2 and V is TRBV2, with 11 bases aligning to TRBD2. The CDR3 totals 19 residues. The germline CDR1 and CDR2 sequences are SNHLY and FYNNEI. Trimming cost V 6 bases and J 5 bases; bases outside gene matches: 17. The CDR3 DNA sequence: TGTGCCAGCAGCGGGGGGGCTAGCGGGAGGAATAGACGGACCGGGGAGCTGTTTTTT. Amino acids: CASSGGASGRNRRTGELFF. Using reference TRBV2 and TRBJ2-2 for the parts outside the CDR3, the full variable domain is EPEVTQTPSHQVTQMGQEVILRCVPISNHLYFYWYRQILGQKVEFLVSFYNNEISEKSEIFDDQFSVERPDGSNFTLKIRSTKLEDSAMYFCASSGGASGRNRRTGELFFGEGSRLTVL.

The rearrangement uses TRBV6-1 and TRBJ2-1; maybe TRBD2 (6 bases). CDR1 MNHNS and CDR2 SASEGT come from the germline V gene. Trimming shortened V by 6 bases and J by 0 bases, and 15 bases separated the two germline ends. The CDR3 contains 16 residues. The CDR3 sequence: CASRGPGENSYNEQFF. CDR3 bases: TGTGCCAGCAGGGGTCCGGGGGAAAACTCCTACAATGAGCAGTTCTTC.

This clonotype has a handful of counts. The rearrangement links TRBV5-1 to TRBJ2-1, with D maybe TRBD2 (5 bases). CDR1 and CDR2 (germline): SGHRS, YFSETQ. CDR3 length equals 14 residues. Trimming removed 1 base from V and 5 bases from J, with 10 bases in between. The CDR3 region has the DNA TGCGCCAGCAGCTTGACTAGTCCCGACAATGAGCAGTTCTTC. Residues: CASSLTSPDNEQFF.

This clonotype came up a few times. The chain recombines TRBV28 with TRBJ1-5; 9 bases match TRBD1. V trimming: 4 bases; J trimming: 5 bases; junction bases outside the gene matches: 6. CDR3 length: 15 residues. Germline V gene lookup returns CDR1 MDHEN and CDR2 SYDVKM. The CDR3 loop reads CASSWTGAPHQPQHF. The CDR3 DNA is TGTGCCAGCAGTTGGACAGGGGCGCCTCATCAGCCCCAGCATTTT. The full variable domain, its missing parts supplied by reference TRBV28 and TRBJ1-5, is DVKVTQSSRYLVKRTGEKVFLECVQDMDHENMFWYRQDPGLGLRLIYFSYDVKMKEKGDIPEGYSVSREKKERFSLILESASTNQTSMYLCASSWTGAPHQPQHFGDGTRLSIL.

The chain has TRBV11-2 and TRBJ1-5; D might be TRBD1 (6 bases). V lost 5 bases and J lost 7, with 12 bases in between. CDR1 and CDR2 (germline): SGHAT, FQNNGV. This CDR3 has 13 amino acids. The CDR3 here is CASSRGTGQPQHF. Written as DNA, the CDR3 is TGTGCCAGCAGCAGGGGGACGGGGCAGCCCCAGCATTTT.

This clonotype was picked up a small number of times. This CDR3 reads CASSLGGAPDVDEQYF. The CDR3 region has the DNA TGTGCCAGCAGCTTAGGGGGGGCCCCAGACGTAGACGAGCAGTACTTC. The chain combines TRBV7-2 with TRBJ2-7; the D gene could be TRBD1 or TRBD2 (6 bases each). Between the trimmed V and J ends, which lost 1 base and 5 bases, there was a span of 18 bases. There are 16 residues in the CDR3. The germline gives CDR1 SGHTA, CDR2 FQGNSA.

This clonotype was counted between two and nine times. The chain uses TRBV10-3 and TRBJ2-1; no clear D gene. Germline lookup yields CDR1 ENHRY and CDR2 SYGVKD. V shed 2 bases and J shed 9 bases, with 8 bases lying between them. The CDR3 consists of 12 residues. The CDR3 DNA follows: TGTGCCATCAGTGAGGCGGTGGGTGAGCAGTTCTTC. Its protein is CAISEAVGEQFF.